The TCR beta chain described here comes from a study of blood T cell repertoires in COVID-19. Study context: Samples came from the United States, Italy and Spain, spanning acute and convalescent COVID-19. Sources were T cells, B-cell-depleted T cells, or PBMCs; the material itself was cDNA or gDNA.

This CDR3 has 19 amino acids. The V gene's germline CDR1 is LGHNA and CDR2 YSLEER. The V gene end was trimmed by 2 bases and the J gene end by 5 bases; junction bases not matched to a gene: 12. Sequencing used immunoSEQ multiplex PCR; TCRdb keeps in-frame clones, though not all of them. The sample has more than 300,000 clones; around 89% are singletons. During active infection, Seattle patients enrolled and were then monitored through disease. Input material: peripheral blood. The chain carries TRBV4-3 and TRBJ1-4, with 12 positions matching TRBD1. The receptor was derived from a young woman with COVID-19, enrolled during active disease. The CDR3 sequence is CASSQILGDRGLRNEKLFF. The CDR3 bases are TGCGCCAGCAGCCAAATTCTCGGGGACAGGGGGCTGAGAAATGAAAAACTGTTTTTT.